This T cell receptor (beta chain) stems from a study of blood T cell repertoires in COVID-19. This table comes from immunoSEQ multiplex PCR, and its TCRdb copy is limited to in-frame clones, with some not included. This table holds roughly 320,000 clones, roughly 86% found once. J gave up 2 bases and V 5 bases, and 7 bases lay outside the gene matches. The CDR3 extends over 15 amino acids. Germline V gene lookup returns CDR1 MNHEY and CDR2 SMNVEV (reference sequence). The sequenced sample was peripheral blood. The clonotype comes from a man in his 70s with acute or convalescent COVID-19. The V gene is TRBV27, the J gene TRBJ2-7; 9 bases match TRBD1. CDR3 amino acids: CASSASYRGPYEQYF. As DNA, the CDR3 is TGTGCCAGCAGTGCGAGTTACAGGGGGCCCTACGAGCAGTACTTC.